The entry that follows covers one TCR beta chain sequence. The antigen remains unidentified. This entry is derived from a study of OX40 agonist ivuxolimab in advanced cancers. Study information: Ivuxolimab doses were 0.01, 0.1, 0.3, 1.5, 3 or 10 mg/kg every 2 weeks. Participants averaged approximately 60 years of age (range about 23 to 80) and were around 80% male. Findings and caveats of the study: Fewer expanded clones were found on average in CD4+ than in CD8+ T cells. Expanded peripheral T cells had an undetermined antigen specificity.

Sequencing used immunoSEQ multiplex PCR; TCRdb keeps in-frame clones, though not all of them. This sample has about 79,000 clones; about 91% occur once, and the top ten carry around 6.9%. The CDR3 is 13 residues long. V lost 1 base and J 7 bases, leaving 9 bases between the germline ends. Per germline, CDR1 KGHSH and CDR2 LQKENI. The chain couples TRBV18 to TRBJ2-3; D is perhaps TRBD1 (6 bases). The material was CD4+ or CD8+ T cells sorted from blood, obtained in a trial of the OX40 agonist ivuxolimab. This TCR came from an adult with an advanced solid tumor such as melanoma, head and neck, liver or kidney cancer. CDR3 loop: CASSPQGVNTQYF. As DNA, the CDR3 is TGTGCCAGCTCACCACAGGGGGTAAATACGCAGTATTTT.